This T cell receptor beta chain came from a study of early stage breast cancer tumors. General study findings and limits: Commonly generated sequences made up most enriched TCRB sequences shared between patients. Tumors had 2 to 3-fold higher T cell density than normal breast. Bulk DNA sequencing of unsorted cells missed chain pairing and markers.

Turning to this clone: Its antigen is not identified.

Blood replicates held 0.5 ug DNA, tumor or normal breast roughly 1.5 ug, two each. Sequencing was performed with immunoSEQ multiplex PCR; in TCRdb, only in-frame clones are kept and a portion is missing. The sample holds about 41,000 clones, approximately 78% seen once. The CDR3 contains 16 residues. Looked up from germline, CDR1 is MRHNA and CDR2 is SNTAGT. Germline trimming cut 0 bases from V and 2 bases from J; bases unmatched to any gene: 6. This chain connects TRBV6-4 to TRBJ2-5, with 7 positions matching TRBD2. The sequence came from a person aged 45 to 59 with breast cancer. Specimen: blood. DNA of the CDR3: TGTGCCAGCAGTGACTCGGGGGGGGGATCTCAAGAGACCCAGTACTTC. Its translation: CASSDSGGGSQETQYF.